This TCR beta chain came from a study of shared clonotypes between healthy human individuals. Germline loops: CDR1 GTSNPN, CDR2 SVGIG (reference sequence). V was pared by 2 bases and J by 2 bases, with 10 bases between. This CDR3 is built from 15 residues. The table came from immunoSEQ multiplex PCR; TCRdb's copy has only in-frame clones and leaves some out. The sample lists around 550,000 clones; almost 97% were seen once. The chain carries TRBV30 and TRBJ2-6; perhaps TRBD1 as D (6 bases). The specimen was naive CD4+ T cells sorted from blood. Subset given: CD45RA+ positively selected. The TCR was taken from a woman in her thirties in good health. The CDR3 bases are TGTGCCTGGAGTCACACAGGGACTGGGGCCAACGTCCTGACTTTC. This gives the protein CAWSHTGTGANVLTF.